The 11 T cell receptor beta chains listed next were all sequenced from one sample in a study of OX40 agonist ivuxolimab in advanced cancers. Data came from immunoSEQ multiplex PCR; TCRdb stores just in-frame clones and leaves some out. Seen here are 20,000 or so clones, 80% to 90% observed once, and the top ten hold around 3.3%. This specimen was CD4+ or CD8+ T cells sorted from blood, taken in a trial of the OX40 agonist ivuxolimab. These receptors originate from an adult with an advanced solid tumor such as melanoma, head and neck, liver or kidney cancer.

This chain connects TRBV27 to TRBJ2-7; 8 bases line up with TRBD1. The CDR3 has 14 residues. Germline V gene sequence: CDR1 MNHEY, CDR2 SMNVEV (reference sequence). V dropped 6 bases and J dropped 5; count of bases not matched to a gene: 9. This chain's CDR3 is CASSRTGTVNEQYF. CDR3 nucleotide sequence: TGTGCCAGCAGCCGGACAGGGACGGTCAACGAGCAGTACTTC.

This chain's CDR3 is CASSPQRGEQYF. The CDR3, as DNA: TGTGCCAGTAGTCCTCAACGGGGCGAGCAGTACTTC. The J gene is TRBJ2-7, the V gene TRBV19; D might be TRBD2 (5 bases). CDR1 is LNHDA and CDR2 is SQIVND in the germline V gene (reference sequence). This CDR3 spans 12 amino acids. The V end lost 5 bases, the J end lost 6 bases, and 11 bases lay between the germline ends.

Only one count was recorded for this clone. This chain joins TRBV10-3 and TRBJ2-6; 8 nucleotides agree with TRBD1. Germline CDR1 is ENHRY and CDR2 is SYGVKD. Trimming at V came to 3 bases and at J to 0 bases, leaving 4 bases not matched to a gene. CDR3 length: 17 amino acids. The CDR3 region is CAISDRGPDSGANVLTF. CDR3 nucleotide sequence: TGTGCCATCAGTGACAGGGGGCCCGACTCTGGGGCCAACGTCCTGACTTTC.

This clone was picked up one time. The chain combines TRBV25-1 with TRBJ2-1; 14 bases map to TRBD2. The CDR3 length is 16 residues. In germline, CDR1 is MGHDK, CDR2 SYGVNS. The J segment lost 0 bases and the V segment lost 10 bases, leaving 5 bases of the junction unmatched. CDR3 sequence reads: CATGTSGGDSYNEQFF. The CDR3 region has the DNA TGTGCCACAGGGACTAGCGGGGGAGACTCCTACAATGAGCAGTTCTTC.

This chain connects TRBV5-1 to TRBJ1-1, with D tentatively TRBD1 (5 bases). The CDR3 loop spans 14 amino acids. Trimming shortened V by 3 bases and J by 10 bases, and 19 bases separated the two germline ends. The germline V gene has CDR1 SGHRS and CDR2 YFSETQ. CDR3 loop: CASSWGGAQAGAFF. The CDR3 DNA reads as TGCGCCAGCAGCTGGGGAGGGGCCCAGGCGGGAGCTTTCTTT.

The J gene is TRBJ1-2, the V gene TRBV6-6; a weak D match, TRBD1 (5 bases). Germline V gene data show CDR1 as MNHNY and CDR2 as SVGAGI (reference sequence). The CDR3 loop spans 12 amino acids. Trimming stripped 7 bases from V and 12 bases from J, with 18 bases between. CDR3 in amino acids: CASKGGANQNTF. In nucleotides, the CDR3 is TGTGCCAGCAAGGGCGGGGCCAACCAGAACACCTTC.

V usage is TRBV6-5 and J usage is TRBJ1-4; possible D gene TRBD1, 5 bases. Germline values: CDR1 MNHEY, CDR2 SVGAGI. CDR3 length: 13 residues. Trimming removed 7 bases at V and 1 base at J, with 7 bases between. The CDR3 reads CASKGQTNEKLFF. In DNA form, the CDR3 reads TGTGCCAGCAAGGGGCAAACTAATGAAAAACTGTTTTTT.

This clone was picked up one time. CDR3 protein: CARSFPGAGGPYNEQFF. The CDR3 DNA is TGTGCCAGAAGCTTCCCTGGGGCGGGGGGGCCCTACAATGAGCAGTTCTTC. The V gene is TRBV5-3, the J gene TRBJ2-1; 9 positions match TRBD2. TRBV5-3 is an ORF; its function is uncertain. This CDR3 has 17 residues. Germline trimming cut 2 bases from V and 2 bases from J; bases unmatched to any gene: 8.

The chain recombines TRBV2 with TRBJ2-1; no definite D call. Trimming shortened V by 4 bases and J by 9 bases, and 4 bases separated the two germline ends. This CDR3 comprises 10 residues. Germline values: CDR1 SNHLY, CDR2 FYNNEI. CDR3 residues: CASSAGEQFF. The CDR3 region has the DNA TGTGCCAGCAGTGCAGGTGAGCAGTTCTTC.

The chain recombines TRBV29-1 with TRBJ2-3; tentatively, D is TRBD2 (6 bases). Per germline, CDR1 SQVTM and CDR2 ANQGSEA. V was trimmed by 6 bases and J by 2 bases, leaving 9 bases between them. The CDR3 has 12 amino acids. The DNA of the CDR3 is TGCAGCGTCGGACTAAACACAGATACGCAGTATTTT. Translation: CSVGLNTDTQYF.

This clone was seen a handful of times. This chain connects TRBV6-1 to TRBJ1-2; 7 bases are shared with TRBD1. CDR3 length: 13 residues. Per germline, CDR1 MNHNS and CDR2 SASEGT. The V segment lost 2 bases and the J segment 4 bases; nucleotides outside the gene matches: 1. In DNA, the CDR3 is TGTGCCAGCAGTGAAAACAGGGGCTATGGCTACACCTTC. Protein: CASSENRGYGYTF.